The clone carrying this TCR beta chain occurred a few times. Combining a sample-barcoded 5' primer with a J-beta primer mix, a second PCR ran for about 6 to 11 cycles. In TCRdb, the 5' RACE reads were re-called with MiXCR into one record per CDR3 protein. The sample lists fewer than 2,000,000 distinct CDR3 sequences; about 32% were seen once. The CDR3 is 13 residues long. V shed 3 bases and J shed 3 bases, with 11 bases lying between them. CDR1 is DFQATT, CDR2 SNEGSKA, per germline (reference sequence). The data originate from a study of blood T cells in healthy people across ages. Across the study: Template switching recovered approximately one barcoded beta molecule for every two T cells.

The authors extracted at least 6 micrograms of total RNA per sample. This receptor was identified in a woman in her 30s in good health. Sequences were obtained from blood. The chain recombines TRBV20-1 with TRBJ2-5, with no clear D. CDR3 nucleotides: TGCAGTGCTAGTAGTAAGGGCGAAGAGACCCAGTACTTC. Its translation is CSASSKGEETQYF.